These T cell receptor beta chains were read from a single sample in a study of T cell responses to AZD1222 COVID-19 vaccine. Method: immunoSEQ multiplex PCR; TCRdb's copy keeps in-frame clones and lacks some. Of 110,000 or so clones in the sample, about 91% were seen once. Sequenced here: peripheral blood, sampled 28 days after the second AZD1222 dose. These receptors came from an adult who received the AZD1222 COVID-19 vaccine. CDR3s include the opening cysteine and the closing phenylalanine or tryptophan. The order of the fields is CDR3 DNA, CDR3 protein, D gene, clone size, J gene, V gene. D genes are given only for firm matches. Not every row has a clone size; where given, it reads once, few, many or a size class.

CDR3 DNA: TGTGCCAGCAGCCAAACTACCCCTGGTGGGATCGGTAATTCACCCCTCCACTTT
CDR3 protein: CASSQTTPGGIGNSPLHF
D gene: .
clone size: .
J gene: TRBJ1-6
V gene: TRBV4-2

CDR3 DNA: TGTGCCAGCAGCTCGGACCCTCCATATCAGCCCCAGCATTTT
CDR3 protein: CASSSDPPYQPQHF
D gene: .
clone size: .
J gene: TRBJ1-5
V gene: TRBV7-8

CDR3 DNA: TGTGCCAGCTCACCAGGAGGACAGGCCTCTTACGAGCAGTACTTC
CDR3 protein: CASSPGGQASYEQYF
D gene: TRBD1
clone size: .
J gene: TRBJ2-7
V gene: TRBV18

CDR3 DNA: TGTGCCAGCAGCCCTAGCGCACCCGTGACTAGCGTCAATGAGCAGTTCTTC
CDR3 protein: CASSPSAPVTSVNEQFF
D gene: TRBD2
clone size: .
J gene: TRBJ2-1
V gene: TRBV11-2

CDR3 DNA: TGTGCCAGTAGTATAGGGACAGGACCTGAAAAACTGTTTTTT
CDR3 protein: CASSIGTGPEKLFF
D gene: TRBD1
clone size: few
J gene: TRBJ1-4
V gene: TRBV19

CDR3 DNA: TGTGCCAGCAGGGTGGCAGGCTCCTACGAGCAGTACTTC
CDR3 protein: CASRVAGSYEQYF
D gene: .
clone size: .
J gene: TRBJ2-7
V gene: TRBV27

CDR3 DNA: TGTGCCACCAGCAGAGTGGACAGGGGAGACGAGCAGTACTTC
CDR3 protein: CATSRVDRGDEQYF
D gene: TRBD1
clone size: few
J gene: TRBJ2-7
V gene: TRBV15

CDR3 DNA: TGTGCCAGCAGCGTAGATGGGGCCCATTCCTACAATGAGCAGTTCTTC
CDR3 protein: CASSVDGAHSYNEQFF
D gene: .
clone size: .
J gene: TRBJ2-1
V gene: TRBV9

CDR3 DNA: TGTGCCAGCAGACACAGGGCCACTGAAGCTTTCTTT
CDR3 protein: CASRHRATEAFF
D gene: .
clone size: .
J gene: TRBJ1-1
V gene: TRBV6-5

CDR3 DNA: TGCGCCAGCAGCGAGGACCCGGCTAATGAAAAACTGTTTTTT
CDR3 protein: CASSEDPANEKLFF
D gene: .
clone size: few
J gene: TRBJ1-4
V gene: TRBV5-1

CDR3 DNA: TGTGCCAGCTCTCTGGACAGGGGCAATGAGCAGTTCTTC
CDR3 protein: CASSLDRGNEQFF
D gene: TRBD1
clone size: .
J gene: TRBJ2-1
V gene: TRBV18

CDR3 DNA: TGTGCCAGCAGTGACCGCTACGAGCAGTACTTC
CDR3 protein: CASSDRYEQYF
D gene: .
clone size: .
J gene: TRBJ2-7
V gene: TRBV6-1

CDR3 DNA: TGCGCCAGCAGCTTGATAGACAGGGCCACTGAAGCTTTCTTT
CDR3 protein: CASSLIDRATEAFF
D gene: TRBD1
clone size: .
J gene: TRBJ1-1
V gene: TRBV5-1

CDR3 DNA: TGTGCCAGCAGTCATCAGGGCGACCCCAATCAGCCCCAGCATTTT
CDR3 protein: CASSHQGDPNQPQHF
D gene: .
clone size: once
J gene: TRBJ1-5
V gene: TRBV6-2/TRBV6-3

CDR3 DNA: TGTGCCAGCAGTGAACGGCCACCCCTCCACTTT
CDR3 protein: CASSERPPLHF
D gene: .
clone size: .
J gene: TRBJ1-6
V gene: TRBV6-1

CDR3 DNA: TGTGCCAGCAGTTTAATTCAGGTGATGAACACTGAAGCTTTCTTT
CDR3 protein: CASSLIQVMNTEAFF
D gene: .
clone size: .
J gene: TRBJ1-1
V gene: TRBV28

CDR3 DNA: TGCGCCAGCAGCCAGGGACTAGCGGGGGGTCCCTACGAGCAGTACTTC
CDR3 protein: CASSQGLAGGPYEQYF
D gene: TRBD2
clone size: .
J gene: TRBJ2-7
V gene: TRBV4-1

CDR3 DNA: TGTGCCAGCAGTGACGCCCTAGCGGGGGTGAACGAGCAGTACTTC
CDR3 protein: CASSDALAGVNEQYF
D gene: TRBD2
clone size: .
J gene: TRBJ2-7
V gene: TRBV6-4

CDR3 DNA: TGTGCCAGCAGTTTAGGGGCTGGGATCTATGGCTACACCTTC
CDR3 protein: CASSLGAGIYGYTF
D gene: .
clone size: .
J gene: TRBJ1-2
V gene: TRBV6-5

CDR3 DNA: TGTGCCAGCAGTTTAGGACATCCCGGGGGAGCTTTCTTT
CDR3 protein: CASSLGHPGGAFF
D gene: .
clone size: few
J gene: TRBJ1-1
V gene: TRBV12-3/TRBV12-4